The source of this TCR beta chain is a study of glioma-infiltrating T cells. General study points: Tissue and blood shared very few CDR3 sequences. Non-neoplastic patients had below-expected tissue-blood divergence, while all gliomas exceeded expectation.

Amplification of TCR alpha and beta CDR3 regions from RNA used iRepertoire nested multiplex PCR. For one-step reverse transcription and amplification, 100-400 ng of tissue mRNA or PBMC total RNA was used. TCRdb processed the multiplex PCR reads anew with MiXCR; each CDR3 protein has one entry. The table shows more than 9,000 distinct CDR3 sequences, with approximately 25% occurring only once. Trimming pared 0 bases from V and 3 bases from J, leaving 9 bases between. The germline V gene has CDR1 SGHNT and CDR2 YYREEE (reference sequence). This CDR3 has 14 residues. In the case of this clonotype: The target antigen is unknown.

Sequencing input: glioma tissue, nonneoplastic brain tissue, or PBMCs (not recorded which). The chain recombines TRBV5-4 with TRBJ1-1; no clear D gene. The TCR originated in a human donor with low-grade glioma or glioblastoma, undergoing nonglioma brain surgery, or in good health (not recorded which). The CDR3 loop is CASSLDRADTEAFF. The CDR3 DNA reads as TGTGCCAGCAGCTTGGACAGAGCCGACACTGAAGCTTTCTTT.